The 14 T cell receptor beta chains in this list originate from one sample, sequenced in a study of T cells after somatic rescue of genetic block. Measured with immunoSEQ multiplex PCR; TCRdb has only the in-frame clones, and not every one. The repertoire consists of around 57,000 clones, with approximately 96% occurring once and the leading ten covering approximately 0.077%. The sample taken for sequencing was peripheral blood mononuclear cells (PBMCs). These receptors all come from a child younger than two.

This clone was detected only once. The V and J genes are TRBV10-2 and TRBJ2-7; 10 nucleotides agree with TRBD2. CDR3 size: 14 residues. V lost 8 bases, J lost 3 bases, and 7 bases stayed unmatched. Germline loops: CDR1 WSHSY, CDR2 SAAADI. CDR3 coding DNA: TGCGCCAGCGTGAAACTAGCGGGGTACTACGAGCAGTACTTC. It specifies CASVKLAGYYEQYF.

CDR3 bases: TGCGCCAGCAGCCAAGCTACGACAGGATCTAGCTATGGCTACACCTTC. Its protein is CASSQATTGSSYGYTF. The V and J genes are TRBV4-3 and TRBJ1-2; TRBD1 might be the D (6 bases). V lost 1 base, J lost 4 bases, and 16 bases lay in between. This CDR3 has 16 amino acids. Germline loops: CDR1 LGHNA, CDR2 YSLEER.

This clone is a singleton in its sample. The V call is TRBV6-1, the J call TRBJ2-7; the D gene is possibly TRBD2 (5 bases). The germline V and J ends were trimmed by 5 bases and 2 bases, with 10 bases remaining between them. Per germline, CDR1 MNHNS and CDR2 SASEGT. The CDR3 extends over 13 amino acids. As DNA, the CDR3 is TGTGCCAGCAGTTTCTGGGGAGCCTACGAGCAGTACTTC. Its translation: CASSFWGAYEQYF.

The rearrangement uses TRBV6-5 and TRBJ1-1, with D possibly being TRBD1 (5 bases). The germline V gene has CDR1 MNHEY and CDR2 SVGAGI. V lost 7 bases and J 1 base, leaving 16 bases between the germline ends. The CDR3 is made up of 15 amino acids. The CDR3 nucleotides are TGTGCCAGCAAAACCCGACCCGGGGGGAACACTGAAGCTTTCTTT. Protein: CASKTRPGGNTEAFF.

The chain carries TRBV11-2 and TRBJ2-2; unclear D gene. The CDR3 is 13 residues long. The germline V and J ends were trimmed by 1 base and 6 bases, with 6 bases remaining between them. CDR1 and CDR2 from the germline V gene are SGHAT and FQNNGV. CDR3 nucleotides: TGTGCCAGCAGCTTAGTTAGCTCCGGGGAGCTGTTTTTT. It is translated as CASSLVSSGELFF.

The rearrangement uses TRBV5-1 and TRBJ2-2, with 7 bases that match TRBD1. Unmatched junction bases numbered 4, after V lost 4 bases and J lost 1 base. The CDR3 totals 15 residues. Germline loops: CDR1 SGHRS, CDR2 YFSETQ. The CDR3 DNA is TGCGCCAGCAGCCTGACAGGGCTGAACACCGGGGAGCTGTTTTTT. Amino acids: CASSLTGLNTGELFF.

V usage is TRBV30 and J usage is TRBJ1-2; TRBD1 aligns across 12 bases. There are 14 residues in the CDR3. V trimming: 3 bases; J trimming: 5 bases; junction bases outside the gene matches: 4. CDR1 is GTSNPN, CDR2 SVGIG, per germline (reference sequence). This CDR3 reads CAWRKGQGAYGYTF. In nucleotides, the CDR3 is TGTGCCTGGAGAAAGGGACAGGGGGCGTATGGCTACACCTTC.

The rearrangement joins TRBV4-1 to TRBJ2-7, with TRBD1 as a possible D gene (6 bases). Trimming cost V 4 bases and J 3 bases, with 10 bases left between them. Per the germline V gene, CDR1 is MGHRA and CDR2 is YSYEKL. This CDR3 comprises 13 residues. The CDR3 loop reads CASSRGQLYEQYF. The CDR3 DNA sequence: TGCGCCAGCAGCCGTGGACAGCTCTACGAGCAGTACTTC.

The chain uses TRBV4-1 and TRBJ2-7; maybe TRBD2 (6 bases). V lost 0 bases, J lost 3 bases, and 12 bases lay in between. This CDR3 spans 15 amino acids. Looked up from germline, CDR1 is MGHRA and CDR2 is YSYEKL. The CDR3: CASSQDPGDRYEQYF. Here the CDR3 DNA reads TGCGCCAGCAGCCAAGATCCGGGAGATCGCTACGAGCAGTACTTC.

Here the CDR3 reads CASSGGQPSNQPQHF. The CDR3 nucleotides read TGTGCCAGCAGTGGGGGACAGCCCAGCAATCAGCCCCAGCATTTT. J is TRBJ1-5 and V is TRBV6-1; TRBD1 aligns across 7 bases. The V and J ends lost 4 bases and 1 base, in that order; junction bases with no gene match: 4. This CDR3 spans 15 amino acids. CDR1 and CDR2 (germline): MNHNS, SASEGT.

V gene TRBV2 combines with J gene TRBJ1-5; no definite D call. This CDR3 spans 15 amino acids. Trimming took off 1 base at V and 0 bases at J, with 7 bases between the two ends. Germline values: CDR1 SNHLY, CDR2 FYNNEI. The CDR3 protein is CASSEGQTSNQPQHF. The CDR3 coding sequence is TGTGCCAGCAGTGAAGGCCAGACTAGCAATCAGCCCCAGCATTTT.

This rearrangement joins TRBV4-1 to TRBJ2-7, with 11 bases matching TRBD2. This CDR3 is built from 15 residues. The junction had 6 bases not matched to a gene; V was cut back by 6 bases and J by 2 bases. Germline CDR1 is MGHRA and CDR2 is YSYEKL. CDR3 region: CASSLSGRAPYEQYF. DNA of the CDR3: TGCGCCAGCAGTCTTAGCGGGAGGGCCCCCTACGAGCAGTACTTC.

The V gene is TRBV30, the J gene TRBJ1-3; D gene ambiguous. CDR1 and CDR2 (germline): GTSNPN, SVGIG (reference sequence). This CDR3 comprises 12 residues. With 2 bases removed from V and 0 bases from J, the gap between germline ends came to 2 bases. The CDR3 coding sequence is TGTGCCTGGAGTCGCTCTGGAAACACCATATATTTT. This translates into CAWSRSGNTIYF.

The chain has TRBV5-4 and TRBJ1-1, with a possible D match to TRBD1 (6 bases). This CDR3 has 13 amino acids. Germline V CDR1 and CDR2: SGHNT, YYREEE (reference sequence). Trimming left V 4 bases short and J 6 bases short, with 13 bases between. The CDR3 is CASSQDRIPEAFF. CDR3 bases: TGTGCCAGCAGCCAAGACAGGATCCCTGAAGCTTTCTTT.